This T cell receptor (beta chain) was documented in a study of Graves' ophthalmopathy and Graves' hyperthyroidism. Points from the study as a whole: Most thyroid clonotypes with frequency above 0.001 were detected in blood too. Stable hyperthyroidism and ophthalmopathy were told apart by a 13-signature model, which achieved about 88% sensitivity and approximately 81% specificity. Ophthalmopathy progression prediction by the model yielded a sensitivity of 55% to 71% and a specificity of 72% to 75%.

The TCR beta CDR3 regions underwent amplification from RNA transcripts. An opening RT-PCR round employed HTBI primers and preceded a second-round multiplex PCR. TCRdb fed the multiplex PCR reads into MiXCR, producing one record per CDR3 protein. The data hold 350,000 to 450,000 distinct CDR3 sequences, with more than 20% observed a single time. This clonotype occurred many times. Its specificity is unknown. The CDR3 spans 15 residues. Looked up from germline, CDR1 is SGHTA and CDR2 is FQGNSA. V dropped 5 bases and J dropped 2 bases, with 15 bases sitting between them. V gene TRBV7-2 combines with J gene TRBJ2-5; D unclear. The origin of this receptor is a woman aged 18-35 years with stable Graves' hyperthyroidism. Input material: peripheral blood. The CDR3 sequence: CASSHISDGQETQYF. The CDR3 DNA reads TGTGCCAGCAGCCACATCTCTGACGGACAAGAGACCCAGTACTTC. Full variable domain (remainder filled in from reference TRBV7-2 and TRBJ2-5): GAGVSQSPSNKVTEKGKDVELRCDPISGHTALYWYRQSLGQGLEFLIYFQGNSAPDKSGLPSDRFSAERTGGSVSTLTIQRTQQEDSAVYLCASSHISDGQETQYFGPGTRLLVL.